The rows below give T cell receptor beta chains drawn from one sample of a study of T cells in localized non-small cell lung cancer. Sequencing used immunoSEQ multiplex PCR; TCRdb keeps in-frame clones, though not all of them. The repertoire holds under 95,000 clones, with around 80% as singletons. Source: peripheral blood, taken before any cancer treatment. These receptors originate from a female donor older than 55 with stage I lung adenocarcinoma. Each CDR3 is given with its conserved first and last residue. The D gene is left open where the match is weak. Clone size is stated in some rows and not others, as once, few, many or a class when expanded.

V	size	J	length	D	DNA	CDR3
TRBV18	-	TRBJ2-4	16	TRBD1	TGTGCCAGCTCAGAAGGGACAGGGGTGACCAAAAACATTCAGTACTTC	CASSEGTGVTKNIQYF
TRBV19	few	TRBJ1-1	15	TRBD1	TGTGCCAGTAGTACAAGACAGGGGGCCGACACTGAAGCTTTCTTT	CASSTRQGADTEAFF
TRBV7-2	-	TRBJ2-3	16	TRBD2	TGTGCCAGCAGCCTCTTAGCGGGGGGCCCCCCGGATACGCAGTATTTT	CASSLLAGGPPDTQYF
TRBV5-1	few	TRBJ1-2	16	-	TGCGCCAGCAGCCCAGGAAGCTACGATACTGCGGATGGCTACACCTTC	CASSPGSYDTADGYTF
TRBV6-6	-	TRBJ1-2	13	-	TGTGCCAGCAGCCCTGGGGTTAACTATGGCTACACCTTC	CASSPGVNYGYTF
TRBV6-6	-	TRBJ2-2	16	-	TGTGCCAGCAGTTACCTGGCAGGGATAAACACCGGGGAGCTGTTTTTT	CASSYLAGINTGELFF
TRBV5-4	once	TRBJ2-2	15	TRBD1	TGTGCCAGCAGCTTGCCAGGGGGCAAAACCGGGGAGCTGTTTTTT	CASSLPGGKTGELFF
TRBV5-4	-	TRBJ2-2	14	-	TGTGCCAGCAGCTTGGGTCAGGGAGCCGGGGAGCTGTTTTTT	CASSLGQGAGELFF
TRBV5-1	-	TRBJ2-2	16	TRBD1	TGCGCCAGCAGCTTGGCCAGGACAGGGAACACCGGGGAGCTGTTTTTT	CASSLARTGNTGELFF
TRBV7-2	many	TRBJ1-2	12	-	TGTGCCAGCAGCTTAGTAGGGTATGGCTACACCTTC	CASSLVGYGYTF
TRBV19	few	TRBJ2-2	16	TRBD1	TGTGCCAGTAGTGCCAGGACAGGGTGGGGGACCGGGGAGCTGTTTTTT	CASSARTGWGTGELFF